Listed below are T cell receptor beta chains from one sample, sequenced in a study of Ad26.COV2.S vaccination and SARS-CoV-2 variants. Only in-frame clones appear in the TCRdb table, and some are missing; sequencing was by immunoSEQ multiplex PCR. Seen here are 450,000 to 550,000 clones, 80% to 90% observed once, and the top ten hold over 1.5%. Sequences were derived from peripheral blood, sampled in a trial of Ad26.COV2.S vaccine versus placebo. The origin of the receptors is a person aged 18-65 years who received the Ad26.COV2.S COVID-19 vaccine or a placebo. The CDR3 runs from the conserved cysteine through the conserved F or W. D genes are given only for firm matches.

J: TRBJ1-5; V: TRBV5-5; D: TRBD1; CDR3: CASSLRQGVSANQPQHF; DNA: TGTGCCAGCAGCCTACGACAGGGGGTTTCGGCCAATCAGCCCCAGCATTTT
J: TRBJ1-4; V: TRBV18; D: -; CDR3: CASSRDVQEKLFF; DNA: TGTGCCAGCTCACGGGATGTCCAGGAAAAACTGTTTTTT
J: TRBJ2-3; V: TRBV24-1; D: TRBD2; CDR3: CATSSSGGATDTQYF; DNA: TGTGCCACCAGTTCTAGCGGGGGGGCCACAGATACGCAGTATTTT
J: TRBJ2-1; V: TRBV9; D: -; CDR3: CASSASGTAYNEQFF; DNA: TGTGCCAGCAGCGCCTCGGGGACTGCCTACAATGAGCAGTTCTTC
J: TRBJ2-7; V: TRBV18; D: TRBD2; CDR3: CASSPLDSGNEQYF; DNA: TGTGCCAGCTCACCACTCGATAGCGGGAACGAGCAGTACTTC
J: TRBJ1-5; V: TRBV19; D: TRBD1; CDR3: CASSPQGQGMSQPQHF; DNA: TGTGCCAGTAGTCCCCAAGGACAGGGGATGTCTCAGCCCCAGCATTTT
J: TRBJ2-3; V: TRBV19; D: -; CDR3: CASSVRGSTDTQYF; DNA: TGTGCCAGTTCCGTGAGGGGGAGCACAGATACGCAGTATTTT
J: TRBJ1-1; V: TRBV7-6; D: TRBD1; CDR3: CASSSQGGTEAFF; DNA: TGTGCCAGCAGTTCACAGGGGGGGACTGAAGCTTTCTTT
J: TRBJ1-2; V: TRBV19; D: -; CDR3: CASSVAGPASFYGYTF; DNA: TGTGCCAGTAGTGTGGCGGGGCCGGCATCCTTCTATGGCTACACCTTC
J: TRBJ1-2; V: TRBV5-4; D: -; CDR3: CASSLAGGGGPTYGYTF; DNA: TGTGCCAGCAGCTTGGCCGGAGGAGGTGGGCCGACCTATGGCTACACCTTC